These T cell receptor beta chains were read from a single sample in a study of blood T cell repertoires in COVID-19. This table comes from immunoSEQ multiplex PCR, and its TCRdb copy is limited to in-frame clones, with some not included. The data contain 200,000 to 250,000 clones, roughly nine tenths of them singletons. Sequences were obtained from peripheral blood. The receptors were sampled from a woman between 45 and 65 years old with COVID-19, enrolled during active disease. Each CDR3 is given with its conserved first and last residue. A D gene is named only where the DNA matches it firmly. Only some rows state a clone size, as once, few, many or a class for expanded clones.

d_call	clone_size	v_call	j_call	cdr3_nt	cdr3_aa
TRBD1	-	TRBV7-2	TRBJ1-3	TGTGCCAGCAGCTTCAGGGGGGCAGGCCAATCTGGAAACACCATATATTTT	CASSFRGAGQSGNTIYF
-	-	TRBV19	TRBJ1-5	TGTGCCAGTAATGCTGGAGGTCCACGGCAGCCCCAGCATTTT	CASNAGGPRQPQHF
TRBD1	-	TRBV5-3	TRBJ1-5	TGTGCCAGAAGCTTGGGGACAGGGCAGAGGGGCAATCAGCCCCAGCATTTT	CARSLGTGQRGNQPQHF
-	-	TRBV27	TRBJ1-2	TGTGCCAGCAGGTACAGGGATGGAGGCTACACCTTC	CASRYRDGGYTF
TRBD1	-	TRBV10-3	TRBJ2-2	TGTGCCATCAGTGAGTCCCTAGTCGGGACAGGGGCGACCGGGGAGCTGTTTTTT	CAISESLVGTGATGELFF
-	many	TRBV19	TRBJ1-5	TGTGCCAGTAATCCAATTGGGTCAGGGGAGAGCCCGCCCCAGCATTTT	CASNPIGSGESPPQHF
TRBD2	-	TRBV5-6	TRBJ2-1	TGTGCCAGCAGCCGTTCGGGGACTAGAACAAGTGAGCAGTTCTTC	CASSRSGTRTSEQFF
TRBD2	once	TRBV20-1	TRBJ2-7	TGCAGTGCTAGTTCTAGCGGACTCTCCTACGAGCAGTACTTC	CSASSSGLSYEQYF
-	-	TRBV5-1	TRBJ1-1	TGCGCCAGCAGCTTGGCCGCAGGGTTCGCTGAAGCTTTCTTT	CASSLAAGFAEAFF
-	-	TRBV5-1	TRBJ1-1	TGCGCCAGCAGCTTGGTAGGACATGACACTGAAGCTTTCTTT	CASSLVGHDTEAFF
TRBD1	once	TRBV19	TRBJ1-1	TGTGCCAGTACGCACAGGGGAGATGGGGGCACTGAAGCTTTCTTT	CASTHRGDGGTEAFF
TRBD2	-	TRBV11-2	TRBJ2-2	TGTGCCAGCGGGGGAGGGACCGGGGAGCTGTTTTTT	CASGGGTGELFF
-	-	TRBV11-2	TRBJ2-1	TGTGCCACCCAGCGGACCAGCTCCTACAATGAGCAGTTCTTC	CATQRTSSYNEQFF
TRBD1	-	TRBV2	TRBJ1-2	TGTGCCAGCAGTGACAGGACAGGGTCCTTTGGCTACACCTTC	CASSDRTGSFGYTF
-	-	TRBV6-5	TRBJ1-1	TGTGCCAGCAGTTCCATCGACGGGTGGAAGACTGAAGCTTTCTTT	CASSSIDGWKTEAFF
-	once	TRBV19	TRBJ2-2	TGTGCCAGTAGTATTATAGCAGCGAACACCGGGGAGCTGTTTTTT	CASSIIAANTGELFF
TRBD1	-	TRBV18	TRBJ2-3	TGTGCCAGCTCAGCTTATCAAACGGGACAGCGGACAGATACGCAGTATTTT	CASSAYQTGQRTDTQYF